Listed below are T cell receptor beta chains from one sample, sequenced in a study of T cell responses to AZD1222 COVID-19 vaccine. Only in-frame clones appear in the TCRdb table, and some are missing; sequencing was by immunoSEQ multiplex PCR. The sample has 50,000 or so clones; roughly 80% are singletons. Sequences were derived from peripheral blood, sampled 28 days after the second AZD1222 dose. Receptor source: an adult who received the AZD1222 COVID-19 vaccine. CDR3s include the opening cysteine and the closing phenylalanine or tryptophan. The D gene is left open where the match is weak. Not every row has a clone size; where given, it reads once, few, many or a size class.

TRBV28	NA	TRBJ2-2	TRBD2	CASRPQGLTGELFF	TGTGCCAGCAGACCTCAGGGACTAACCGGGGAGCTGTTTTTT
TRBV9	NA	TRBJ2-5	NA	CASSVGGGRETQYF	TGTGCCAGCAGCGTAGGGGGTGGGAGGGAGACCCAGTACTTC
TRBV7-2	NA	TRBJ2-2	NA	CASSLDPGGNTGELFF	TGTGCCAGCAGCTTAGATCCAGGAGGGAACACCGGGGAGCTGTTTTTT
TRBV7-2	NA	TRBJ1-6	NA	CASSPLSGQHSPLHF	TGTGCCAGCAGCCCCCTGTCTGGACAACATTCACCCCTCCACTTT
TRBV5-1	NA	TRBJ1-2	TRBD1	CASHLGTGESSYTF	TGCGCCAGCCACCTAGGGACAGGCGAAAGTAGCTACACCTTC
TRBV12-3/TRBV12-4	NA	TRBJ1-6	NA	CASSLGKSPLHF	TGTGCCAGCAGTTTGGGCAAATCACCCCTCCACTTT
TRBV10-3	few	TRBJ2-7	NA	CAISESGSNYEQYF	TGTGCCATCAGTGAGTCGGGGAGCAACTACGAGCAGTACTTC
TRBV5-4	NA	TRBJ2-6	TRBD2	CASRLTSGVSGANVLTF	TGTGCCAGCAGATTAACTAGCGGGGTCTCTGGGGCCAACGTCCTGACTTTC
TRBV3-1/TRBV3-2	NA	TRBJ2-3	TRBD2	CASSQVRTPGLGRSDTQYF	TGTGCCAGCAGCCAAGTCAGGACACCGGGACTAGGACGGTCCGATACGCAGTATTTT
TRBV30	once	TRBJ1-2	NA	CAWARVNDGYTF	TGTGCCTGGGCGAGGGTAAACGATGGCTACACCTTC
TRBV5-1	NA	TRBJ1-4	NA	CASSRGWEGKDGEKLFF	TGCGCCAGCAGCCGGGGTTGGGAGGGGAAGGACGGTGAAAAACTGTTTTTT
TRBV5-1	NA	TRBJ2-3	TRBD2	CASRTGLAGLADTQYF	TGCGCCAGCAGGACCGGACTAGCGGGGTTGGCAGATACGCAGTATTTT
TRBV11-1	NA	TRBJ2-1	NA	CASSFSLLNNEQFF	TGTGCCAGCAGCTTTTCACTACTTAACAATGAGCAGTTCTTC
TRBV10-1	NA	TRBJ1-1	TRBD1	CATRGQLNTEAFF	TGCGCCACCCGGGGACAGCTGAACACTGAAGCTTTCTTT
TRBV7-8	NA	TRBJ2-7	TRBD1	CASSSRLGQGVDEQYF	TGTGCCAGCAGCTCGAGGCTGGGACAGGGAGTAGACGAGCAGTACTTC
TRBV14	NA	TRBJ1-1	NA	CASSQDLRTEAFF	TGTGCCAGCAGCCAAGATCTTAGAACTGAAGCTTTCTTT
TRBV28	NA	TRBJ2-1	NA	CASSSGLRSTGEQFF	TGTGCCAGCAGTTCGGGACTCCGCTCGACTGGTGAGCAGTTCTTC
TRBV7-8	NA	TRBJ2-1	NA	CASSGRGEQFF	TGTGCCAGCAGCGGAAGAGGTGAGCAGTTCTTC
TRBV19	NA	TRBJ1-5	TRBD1	CASSRTGVNQPQHF	TGTGCCAGTAGTCGAACAGGGGTCAATCAGCCCCAGCATTTT
TRBV28	NA	TRBJ2-5	NA	CASSDRGAEETQYF	TGTGCCAGCAGCGATCGGGGGGCGGAGGAGACCCAGTACTTC
TRBV4-1	NA	TRBJ1-2	TRBD1	CASSHGTAYGYTF	TGCGCCAGCAGCCATGGGACAGCCTATGGCTACACCTTC
TRBV6-1	NA	TRBJ2-3	TRBD2	CASSDLTSGQDTQYF	TGTGCCAGCAGTGACCTGACTAGCGGCCAGGATACGCAGTATTTT
TRBV27	NA	TRBJ1-3	NA	CASSLNNVVGTIYF	TGTGCCAGCAGTTTAAATAATGTTGTAGGCACCATATATTTT
TRBV7-9	NA	TRBJ1-4	TRBD1	CASSDGQVENEKLFF	TGTGCCAGCAGCGACGGACAGGTAGAAAATGAAAAACTGTTTTTT
TRBV28	NA	TRBJ1-5	TRBD1	CASSPIGTGVSNQPQHF	TGTGCCAGCAGTCCGATCGGGACAGGGGTTAGCAATCAGCCCCAGCATTTT
TRBV28	NA	TRBJ1-5	NA	CASSFLGRDNQPQHF	TGTGCCAGCAGTTTTTTAGGGCGGGACAATCAGCCCCAGCATTTT
TRBV5-1	NA	TRBJ2-2	NA	CASYPGTKITGELFF	TGCGCCAGCTATCCCGGGACAAAAATTACCGGGGAGCTGTTTTTT